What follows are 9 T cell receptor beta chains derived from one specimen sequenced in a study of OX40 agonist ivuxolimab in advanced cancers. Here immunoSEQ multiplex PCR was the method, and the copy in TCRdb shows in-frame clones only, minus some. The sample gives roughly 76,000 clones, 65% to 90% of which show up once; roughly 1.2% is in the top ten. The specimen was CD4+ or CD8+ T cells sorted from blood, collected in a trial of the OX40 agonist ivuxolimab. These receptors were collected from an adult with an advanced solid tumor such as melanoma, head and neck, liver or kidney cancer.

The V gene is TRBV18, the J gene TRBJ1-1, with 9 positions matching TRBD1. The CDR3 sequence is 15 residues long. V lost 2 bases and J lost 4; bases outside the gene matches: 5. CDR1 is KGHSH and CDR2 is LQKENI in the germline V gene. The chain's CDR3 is CASSPGQGFVTEAFF. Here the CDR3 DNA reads TGTGCCAGCTCACCAGGACAGGGGTTCGTCACTGAAGCTTTCTTT.

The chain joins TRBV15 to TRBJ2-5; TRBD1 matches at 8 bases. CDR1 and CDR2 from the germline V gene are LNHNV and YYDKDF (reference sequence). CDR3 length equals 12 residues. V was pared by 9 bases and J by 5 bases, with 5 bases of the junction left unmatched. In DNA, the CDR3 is TGTGCCACGGGACAGGCATTCGAGACCCAGTACTTC. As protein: CATGQAFETQYF.

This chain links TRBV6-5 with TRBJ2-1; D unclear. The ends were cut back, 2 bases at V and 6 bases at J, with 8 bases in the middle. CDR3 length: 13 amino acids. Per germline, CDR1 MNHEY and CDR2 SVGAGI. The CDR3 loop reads CASSYISGNEQFF. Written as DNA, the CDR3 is TGTGCCAGCAGTTACATTTCGGGCAATGAGCAGTTCTTC.

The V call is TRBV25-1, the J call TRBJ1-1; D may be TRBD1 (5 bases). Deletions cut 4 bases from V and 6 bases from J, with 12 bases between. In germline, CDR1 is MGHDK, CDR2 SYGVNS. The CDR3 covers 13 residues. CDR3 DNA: TGTGCCAGCAGTGTCCGGGAAGGGGCTGAAGCTTTCTTT. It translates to CASSVREGAEAFF.

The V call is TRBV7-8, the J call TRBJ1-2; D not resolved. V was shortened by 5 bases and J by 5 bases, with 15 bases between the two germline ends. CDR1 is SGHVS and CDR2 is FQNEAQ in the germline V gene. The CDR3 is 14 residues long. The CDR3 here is CASSQLGFSYGYTF. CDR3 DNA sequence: TGTGCCAGCAGCCAGCTCGGGTTCTCATATGGCTACACCTTC.

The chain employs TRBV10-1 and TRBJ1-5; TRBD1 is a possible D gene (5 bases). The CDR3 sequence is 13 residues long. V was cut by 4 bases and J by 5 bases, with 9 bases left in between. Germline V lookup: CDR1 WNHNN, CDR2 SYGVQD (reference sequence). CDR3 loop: CASSADTYQPQHF. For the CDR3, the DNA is TGCGCCAGCAGTGCGGACACCTATCAGCCCCAGCATTTT.

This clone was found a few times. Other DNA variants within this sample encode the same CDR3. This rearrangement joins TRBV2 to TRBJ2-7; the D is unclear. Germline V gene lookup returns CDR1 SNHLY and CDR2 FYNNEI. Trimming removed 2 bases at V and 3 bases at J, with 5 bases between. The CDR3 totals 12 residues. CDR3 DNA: TGTGCCAGCAGTGAAAGAGGCTACGAGCAGTACTTC. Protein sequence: CASSERGYEQYF. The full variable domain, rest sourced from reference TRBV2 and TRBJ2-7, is EPEVTQTPSHQVTQMGQEVILRCVPISNHLYFYWYRQILGQKVEFLVSFYNNEISEKSEIFDDQFSVERPDGSNFTLKIRSTKLEDSAMYFCASSERGYEQYFGPGTRLTVT.

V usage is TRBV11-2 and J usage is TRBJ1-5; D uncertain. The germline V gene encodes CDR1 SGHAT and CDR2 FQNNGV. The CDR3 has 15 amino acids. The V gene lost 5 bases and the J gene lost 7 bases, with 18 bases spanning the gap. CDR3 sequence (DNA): TGTGCCAGCAGCCCTTTCGCCGGGCCGGGCCAGCCCCAGCATTTT. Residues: CASSPFAGPGQPQHF. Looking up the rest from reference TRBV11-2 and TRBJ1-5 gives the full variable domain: EAGVAQSPRYKIIEKRQSVAFWCNPISGHATLYWYQQILGQGPKLLIQFQNNGVVDDSQLPKDRFSAERLKGVDSTLKIQPAKLEDSAVYLCASSPFAGPGQPQHFGDGTRLSIL.

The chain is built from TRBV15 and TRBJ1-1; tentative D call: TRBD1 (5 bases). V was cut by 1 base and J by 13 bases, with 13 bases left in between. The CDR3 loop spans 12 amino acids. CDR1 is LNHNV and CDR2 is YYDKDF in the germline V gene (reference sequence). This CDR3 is CATSRARTGLFF. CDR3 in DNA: TGTGCCACCAGCAGAGCTCGGACGGGGCTTTTCTTT.